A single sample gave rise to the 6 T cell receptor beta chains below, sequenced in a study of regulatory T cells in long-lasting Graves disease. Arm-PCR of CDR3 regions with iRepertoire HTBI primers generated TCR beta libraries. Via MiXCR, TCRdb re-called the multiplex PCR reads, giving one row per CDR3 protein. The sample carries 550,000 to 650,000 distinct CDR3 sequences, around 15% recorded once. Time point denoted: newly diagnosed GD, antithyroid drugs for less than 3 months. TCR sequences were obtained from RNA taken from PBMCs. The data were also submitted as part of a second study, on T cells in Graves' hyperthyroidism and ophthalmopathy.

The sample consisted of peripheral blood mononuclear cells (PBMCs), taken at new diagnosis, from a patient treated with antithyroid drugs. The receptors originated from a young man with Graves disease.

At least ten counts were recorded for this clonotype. CDR3 sequence (DNA): TGTGCCAGCAGTTTTGACACGGGACAGAATAACAATGAGCAGTTCTTC. It encodes CASSFDTGQNNNEQFF. The gene calls are TRBV27 and TRBJ2-1, with TRBD1 matching over 7 bases. This CDR3 has 16 residues. The J segment lost 5 bases and the V segment lost 3 bases, leaving 10 bases of the junction unmatched. Looked up from germline, CDR1 is MNHEY and CDR2 is SMNVEV (reference sequence).

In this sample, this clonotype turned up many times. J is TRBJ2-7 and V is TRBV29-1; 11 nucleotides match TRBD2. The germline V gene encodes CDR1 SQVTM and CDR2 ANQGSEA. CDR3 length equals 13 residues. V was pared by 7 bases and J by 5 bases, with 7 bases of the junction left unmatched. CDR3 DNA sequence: TGCAGCGCTACTAGCGGGAGTAACAACGAGCAGTACTTC. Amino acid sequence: CSATSGSNNEQYF.

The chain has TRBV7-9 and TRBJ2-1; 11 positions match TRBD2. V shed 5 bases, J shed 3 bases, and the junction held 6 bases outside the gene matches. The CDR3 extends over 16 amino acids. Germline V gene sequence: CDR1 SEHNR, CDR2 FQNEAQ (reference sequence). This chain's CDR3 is CASSATTSGSYNEQFF. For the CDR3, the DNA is TGTGCCAGCAGCGCGACTACTAGCGGGAGCTACAATGAGCAGTTCTTC.

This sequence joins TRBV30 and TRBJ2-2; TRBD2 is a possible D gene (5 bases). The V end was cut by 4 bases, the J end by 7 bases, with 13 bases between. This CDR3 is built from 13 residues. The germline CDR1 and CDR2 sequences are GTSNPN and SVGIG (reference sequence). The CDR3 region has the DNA TGTGCCTGGAAGGAAAAGGGAGACGGGGAGCTGTTTTTT. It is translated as CAWKEKGDGELFF.

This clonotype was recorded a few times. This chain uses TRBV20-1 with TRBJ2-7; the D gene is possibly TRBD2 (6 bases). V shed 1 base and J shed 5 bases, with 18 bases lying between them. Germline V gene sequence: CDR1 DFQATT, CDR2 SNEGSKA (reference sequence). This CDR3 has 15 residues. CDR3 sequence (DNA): TGCAGTGCTAGAGGTCGGAGGGGCTCTGGGAACGAGCAGTACTTC. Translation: CSARGRRGSGNEQYF.

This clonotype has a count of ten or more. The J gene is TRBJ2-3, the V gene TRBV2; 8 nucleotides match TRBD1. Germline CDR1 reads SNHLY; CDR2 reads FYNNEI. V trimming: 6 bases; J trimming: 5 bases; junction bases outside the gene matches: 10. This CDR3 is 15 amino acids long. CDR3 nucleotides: TGTGCCAGCAGGATACAGGGGGACCACATAGATACGCAGTATTTT. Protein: CASRIQGDHIDTQYF.